Presented here are 10 T cell receptor beta chains from one specimen sequenced in a study of shared clonotypes between healthy human individuals. Method: immunoSEQ multiplex PCR; TCRdb's copy keeps in-frame clones and lacks some. The sample contains 800,000 to 1,200,000 clones, about four fifths of which appear only once. Sequenced material: memory CD4+ T cells from PBMCs. Sample subset: CD45RA-negative fraction. The receptors were sampled from a man aged 18 to 30 in good health. Some clones in this sample may be carry-over from other donors' samples.

Note on this clone: Other DNA sequences in this sample translate to the same CDR3. The chain recombines TRBV4-1 with TRBJ2-3, with D hard to call. Germline values: CDR1 MGHRA, CDR2 YSYEKL. With 0 bases removed from V and 4 bases from J, the gap between germline ends came to 11 bases. This CDR3 has 15 residues. The CDR3 DNA reads TGCGCCAGCAGCCAAGACCGGACCCGGCCAGATACGCAGTATTTT. Translating it yields CASSQDRTRPDTQYF.

This sequence joins TRBV27 and TRBJ1-4; tentative D call: TRBD1 (5 bases). Trimming stripped 9 bases from V and 0 bases from J, with 23 bases between. CDR1 and CDR2 from the germline V gene are MNHEY and SMNVEV (reference sequence). The CDR3 sequence is 18 residues long. The CDR3 here is CARGLWADPGATNEKLFF. CDR3 nucleotide sequence: TGTGCCAGGGGGCTATGGGCAGACCCGGGGGCAACTAATGAAAAACTGTTTTTT.

The chain's CDR3 is CASSFASRGNTGELFF. CDR3 in DNA: TGTGCCAGCAGCTTCGCGTCCAGGGGAAACACCGGGGAGCTGTTTTTT. This sequence joins TRBV5-4 and TRBJ2-2; the D gene is possibly TRBD1 (6 bases). Per germline, CDR1 SGHNT and CDR2 YYREEE (reference sequence). V gave up 2 bases and J gave up 2 bases, with 13 bases separating them. CDR3 length: 16 amino acids.

The V call is TRBV2, the J call TRBJ2-2; unclear D gene. V was cut by 4 bases and J by 4 bases, with 13 bases left in between. The CDR3 sequence is 15 residues long. CDR1 SNHLY and CDR2 FYNNEI come from the germline V gene. The DNA for the CDR3 is TGTGCCAGCAGTGTAGTCCCCCCGGGCACCGGGGAGCTGTTTTTT. It is translated as CASSVVPPGTGELFF.

As for this clone: Additional DNA sequences in this sample encode the identical CDR3. The genes are TRBV5-1 and TRBJ2-2; 10 bases agree with TRBD2. The CDR3 covers 15 residues. Germline trimming cut 4 bases from V and 1 base from J; bases unmatched to any gene: 1. In germline, CDR1 is SGHRS, CDR2 YFSETQ. DNA of the CDR3: TGCGCCAGCAGCCCTAGCGGGAGGAACACCGGGGAGCTGTTTTTT. It codes for CASSPSGRNTGELFF.

For this clone: Possible read error: a much larger clone is one base away. This chain links TRBV28 with TRBJ2-2, with D perhaps given as TRBD1 or TRBD2 (5 bases each). The CDR3 totals 16 residues. From germline, CDR1 is MDHEN and CDR2 SYDVKM. V dropped 5 bases and J dropped 1 base, with 14 bases sitting between them. The CDR3 DNA follows: TGTGCCAGCAGTCGGACCGGGGCGAGGAACACCGGGGAGCTGTTTTTT. Protein sequence: CASSRTGARNTGELFF.

The chain has TRBV4-3 and TRBJ2-1, with TRBD2 matching over 10 bases. The CDR3 is 16 amino acids. Germline V gene lookup returns CDR1 LGHNA and CDR2 YSLEER. The trim removed 3 bases at V and 7 bases at J, leaving 9 bases unmatched. The CDR3 region has the DNA TGCGCCAGCAGCCATCCGTGGCCTAGCGGGAGAAATGAGCAGTTCTTC. Protein: CASSHPWPSGRNEQFF.

J is TRBJ1-6 and V is TRBV6-5; 8 bases align to TRBD1. The V and J ends lost 3 bases and 9 bases, in that order; junction bases with no gene match: 10. CDR1 and CDR2 (germline): MNHEY, SVGAGI. The CDR3 consists of 16 residues. The CDR3 sequence: CASSYRQGSIGSPLHF. CDR3 coding DNA: TGTGCCAGCAGTTATAGACAGGGGTCTATTGGTTCACCCCTCCACTTT.

This chain joins TRBV9 and TRBJ2-5; D is possibly TRBD1 (7 bases). The V end lost 1 base, the J end lost 5 bases, and 15 bases lay between the germline ends. The CDR3 runs to 15 residues. Germline V CDR1 and CDR2: SGDLS, YYNGEE. The CDR3 DNA reads TGTGCCAGCAGCGTAAATACAGGGGCGGGGGAGACCCAGTACTTC. Translated, it gives CASSVNTGAGETQYF.

This chain uses TRBV7-3 with TRBJ2-7; D is possibly TRBD1 (6 bases). The CDR3 sequence is 13 residues long. Deletions cut 5 bases from V and 6 bases from J, with 14 bases between. The germline gives CDR1 SGHTA, CDR2 FQGTGA. DNA of the CDR3: TGTGCCAGCAGCACCGACACAGGGAGCGAGCAGTACTTC. Its protein is CASSTDTGSEQYF.